The rows below give T cell receptor beta chains drawn from one sample of a study of blood T cell repertoires in COVID-19. The table came from immunoSEQ multiplex PCR; TCRdb's copy has only in-frame clones and leaves some out. The sample includes under 250,000 clones, 65% to 85% of them seen just once. The sample taken for sequencing was peripheral blood. Receptors were obtained from a human donor in a cohort sampled during active COVID-19. Both conserved end residues are part of each CDR3. D genes are given only for firm matches. A row's size may be missing; if present it is once, few, many or a size class.

CDR3,DNA,size,D,V,J
CAISDSDNSPLHF,TGTGCCATCAGCGACAGTGATAATTCACCCCTCCACTTT,-,-,TRBV10-3,TRBJ1-6
CASSPGLAGDEQYF,TGTGCCAGCAGCCCCGGACTAGCGGGAGACGAGCAGTACTTC,-,TRBD2,TRBV11-2,TRBJ2-7
CASSYPTGTPGRAFF,TGTGCCAGCAGCTACCCCACGGGGACGCCCGGGAGGGCTTTCTTT,-,-,TRBV11-1,TRBJ1-1
CASNPGEKLFF,TGTGCCAGCAATCCGGGTGAAAAACTGTTTTTT,-,-,TRBV2,TRBJ1-4
CASSLGGGLSNQPQHF,TGTGCCAGCAGCTTGGGAGGTGGACTGAGCAATCAGCCCCAGCATTTT,few,-,TRBV5-4,TRBJ1-5
CASSDRDRVYEQYF,TGTGCCAGCAGCGACCGGGACAGGGTTTACGAGCAGTACTTC,-,TRBD1,TRBV7-9,TRBJ2-7
CASSQDWGRHTIYF,TGTGCCAGCAGCCAAGATTGGGGGCGGCACACCATATATTTT,-,-,TRBV4-2,TRBJ1-3
CASSRWTGATLHF,TGTGCCAGCAGCCGCTGGACAGGGGCCACCCTCCACTTT,-,TRBD1,TRBV14,TRBJ1-6
CASSRELTDTQYF,TGTGCCAGCAGCCGGGAACTCACAGATACGCAGTATTTT,-,-,TRBV9,TRBJ2-3
CASSDTSTDTQYF,TGCGCCAGCAGCGACACTAGCACAGATACGCAGTATTTT,-,-,TRBV4-3,TRBJ2-3
CASSQETGSGYTF,TGTGCCAGCAGCCAAGAAACAGGGTCTGGCTACACCTTC,-,-,TRBV5-4,TRBJ1-2
CASSEIGDQPQHF,TGTGCCAGCAGTGAAATAGGGGATCAGCCCCAGCATTTT,-,-,TRBV6-1,TRBJ1-5
CASSSNAGPFAGNTIYF,TGTGCCAGCAGCTCCAACGCGGGACCCTTTGCAGGAAACACCATATATTTT,once,-,TRBV7-9,TRBJ1-3
CATSLGGFREKLFF,TGTGCCACGTCTTTGGGGGGGTTTCGAGAAAAACTGTTTTTT,few,-,TRBV5-6,TRBJ1-4
CASSLPPDRVVMNTEAFF,TGTGCCAGCAGCTTACCCCCGGACAGGGTTGTTATGAACACTGAAGCTTTCTTT,-,TRBD1,TRBV11-2,TRBJ1-1
CASSSTSGASYNEQFF,TGTGCCAGCAGTTCTACTAGCGGGGCATCCTACAATGAGCAGTTCTTC,-,TRBD2,TRBV27,TRBJ2-1
CASSLVSGGINEQFF,TGTGCCAGCAGCTTAGTTTCGGGAGGTATAAATGAGCAGTTCTTC,-,TRBD2,TRBV7-2,TRBJ2-1